This T cell receptor (beta chain) comes out of a study of regulatory T cells in long-lasting Graves disease. Trimming left V 3 bases short and J 6 bases short, with 15 bases between. The CDR3 is made up of 15 amino acids. For TCR beta, libraries came from iRepertoire HTBI primers and Arm-PCR of CDR3 regions. Via MiXCR, TCRdb re-called the multiplex PCR reads, giving one row per CDR3 protein. Here the sample spans roughly 560,000 distinct CDR3 sequences, roughly a sixth being singletons. Time point defined: newly diagnosed GD, antithyroid drugs for less than 3 months. From PBMCs, RNA was extracted and then used to make the TCR library. American Thyroid Association guidelines defined how Graves' disease was diagnosed. This clonotype appeared many times. The same data also went into a second study, on T cells in Graves' hyperthyroidism and ophthalmopathy.

The sequence was collected from a woman aged 35 to 60 with Graves disease. Specimen: peripheral blood mononuclear cells (PBMCs), collected at new diagnosis, from a patient treated with antithyroid drugs. The rearrangement uses TRBV12-3 or TRBV12-4 and TRBJ2-1, with D possibly TRBD2 on 7 matching bases. DNA of the CDR3: TGTGCCAGCAGTTTCGGCGGGGGCGTGGGCAATGAGCAGTTCTTC. Translated, it gives CASSFGGGVGNEQFF.